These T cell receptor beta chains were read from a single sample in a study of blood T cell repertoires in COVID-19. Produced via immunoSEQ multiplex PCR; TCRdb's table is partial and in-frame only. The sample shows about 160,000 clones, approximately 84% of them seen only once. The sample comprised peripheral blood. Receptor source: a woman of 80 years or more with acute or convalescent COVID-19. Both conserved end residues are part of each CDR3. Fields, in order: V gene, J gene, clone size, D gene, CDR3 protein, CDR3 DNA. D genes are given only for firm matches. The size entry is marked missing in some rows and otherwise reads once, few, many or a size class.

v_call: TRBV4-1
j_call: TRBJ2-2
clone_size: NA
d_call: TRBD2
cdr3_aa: CASSPRGGLTGELFF
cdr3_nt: TGCGCCAGCAGCCCACGGGGGGGCCTGACCGGGGAGCTGTTTTTT

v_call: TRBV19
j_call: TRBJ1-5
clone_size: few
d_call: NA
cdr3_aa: CASSTTGTHQPQHF
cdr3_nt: TGTGCCAGTAGTACTACAGGGACCCATCAGCCCCAGCATTTT

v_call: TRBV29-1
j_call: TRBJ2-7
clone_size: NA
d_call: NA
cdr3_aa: CSVLTDFSYEQYF
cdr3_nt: TGCAGCGTTTTGACAGACTTCTCCTACGAGCAGTACTTC

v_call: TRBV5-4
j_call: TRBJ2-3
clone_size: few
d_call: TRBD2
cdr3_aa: CASSSGLAGGPYTQYF
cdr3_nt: TGTGCCAGCAGCTCCGGACTAGCGGGAGGGCCATATACGCAGTATTTT

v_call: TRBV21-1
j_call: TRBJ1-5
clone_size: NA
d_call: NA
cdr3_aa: CASSKGGRDRKNQPQHF
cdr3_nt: TGTGCCAGCAGCAAAGGGGGTCGGGACAGGAAAAATCAGCCCCAGCATTTT

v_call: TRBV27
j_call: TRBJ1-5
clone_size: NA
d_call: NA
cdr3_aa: CASSLGGDQPQHF
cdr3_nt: TGTGCCAGCAGTTTAGGAGGGGATCAGCCCCAGCATTTT

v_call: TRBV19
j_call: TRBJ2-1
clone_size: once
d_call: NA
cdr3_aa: CAPRGDCGDYNEQFF
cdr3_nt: TGTGCCCCCAGGGGGGACTGTGGGGACTACAATGAGCAGTTCTTC

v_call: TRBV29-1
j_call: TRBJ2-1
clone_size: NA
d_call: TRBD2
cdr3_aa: CSVEGTASGRGGFLEQFF
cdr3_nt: TGCAGCGTTGAAGGAACGGCTAGCGGGAGAGGGGGTTTTCTTGAGCAGTTCTTC

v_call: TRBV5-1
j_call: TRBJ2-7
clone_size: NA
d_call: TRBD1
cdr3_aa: CASSLAGQGGQYF
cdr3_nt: TGCGCCAGCAGCTTGGCGGGACAGGGTGGGCAGTACTTC

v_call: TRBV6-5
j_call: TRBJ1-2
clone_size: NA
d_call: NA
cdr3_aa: CASSPQITNYGYTF
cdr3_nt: TGTGCCAGCAGTCCACAGATTACTAACTATGGCTACACCTTC

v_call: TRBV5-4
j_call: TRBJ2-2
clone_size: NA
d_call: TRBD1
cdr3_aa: CASSLEQGRSGTGELFF
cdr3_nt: TGTGCCAGCAGCTTGGAACAGGGGCGGTCGGGCACCGGGGAGCTGTTTTTT

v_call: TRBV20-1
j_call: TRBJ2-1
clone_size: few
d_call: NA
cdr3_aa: CSPNEQFF
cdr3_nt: TGCAGTCCGAATGAGCAGTTCTTC

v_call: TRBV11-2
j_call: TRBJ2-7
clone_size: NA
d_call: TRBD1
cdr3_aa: CASSLVQGASVEQYF
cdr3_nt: TGTGCCAGCAGCTTAGTGCAGGGGGCCTCCGTCGAGCAGTACTTC

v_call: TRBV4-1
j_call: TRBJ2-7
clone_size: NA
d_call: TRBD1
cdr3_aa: CASSLRQGYEQYF
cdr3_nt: TGCGCCAGCAGCTTACGACAGGGCTACGAGCAGTACTTC

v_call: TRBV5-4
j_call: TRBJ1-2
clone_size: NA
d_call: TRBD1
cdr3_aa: CASSYLGQGQPYGYTF
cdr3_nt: TGTGCCAGCAGCTACCTAGGACAGGGGCAGCCCTATGGCTACACCTTC

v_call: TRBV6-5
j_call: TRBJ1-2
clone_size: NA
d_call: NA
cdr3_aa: CASSYAGLIYGYTF
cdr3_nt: TGTGCCAGCAGTTACGCAGGGTTAATCTATGGCTACACCTTC